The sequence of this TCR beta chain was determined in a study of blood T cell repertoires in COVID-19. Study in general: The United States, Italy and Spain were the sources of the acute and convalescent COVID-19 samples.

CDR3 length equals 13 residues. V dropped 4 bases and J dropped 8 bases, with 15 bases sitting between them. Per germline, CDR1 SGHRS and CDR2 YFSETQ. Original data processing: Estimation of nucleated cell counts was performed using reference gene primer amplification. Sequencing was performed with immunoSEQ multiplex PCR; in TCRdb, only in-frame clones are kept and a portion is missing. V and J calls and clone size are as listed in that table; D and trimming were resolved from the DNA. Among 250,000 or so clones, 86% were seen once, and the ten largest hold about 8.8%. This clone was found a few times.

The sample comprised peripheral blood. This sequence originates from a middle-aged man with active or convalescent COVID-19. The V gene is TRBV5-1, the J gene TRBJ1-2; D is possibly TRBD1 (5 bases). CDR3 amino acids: CASSLPGGVGYTF. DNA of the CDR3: TGCGCCAGCAGCCTCCCGGGGGGGGTCGGCTACACCTTC.